The T cell receptor beta chain described here comes from a study of blood T cell repertoires in COVID-19. At the level of the study: PBMCs, B-cell-depleted T cells, or T cells were the source of the cDNA or gDNA that made up the material.

The V gene lost 7 bases and the J gene lost 2 bases, with 15 bases spanning the gap. The germline V gene has CDR1 MNHEY and CDR2 SVGAGI. This CDR3 has 15 residues. As handled by the study authors: It was from reference gene primer amplification that nucleated cell counts were estimated. Data came from immunoSEQ multiplex PCR; TCRdb stores just in-frame clones and leaves some out. The V and J calls and clone size were taken over from that table, and D and trimming were inferred from the DNA. The sample comprises over 250,000 clones, approximately 91% of which are singletons, and just under 1% rests with the top ten. Assignments of participants to cohorts depended upon their own reported clinical history. What the recovered Cohort 3 donors had was two negative PCRs, clearance, or symptom resolution.

This sequence originates from a woman in her thirties who had recovered from COVID-19. V and J are TRBV6-5 and TRBJ2-4; possible D gene TRBD1, 7 bases. The sample was PBMCs or T cells enriched from blood (not recorded which). The chain's CDR3 is CASTKTGRSKNIQYF. CDR3 nucleotides: TGTGCCAGCACCAAGACAGGGAGGTCCAAAAACATTCAGTACTTC.